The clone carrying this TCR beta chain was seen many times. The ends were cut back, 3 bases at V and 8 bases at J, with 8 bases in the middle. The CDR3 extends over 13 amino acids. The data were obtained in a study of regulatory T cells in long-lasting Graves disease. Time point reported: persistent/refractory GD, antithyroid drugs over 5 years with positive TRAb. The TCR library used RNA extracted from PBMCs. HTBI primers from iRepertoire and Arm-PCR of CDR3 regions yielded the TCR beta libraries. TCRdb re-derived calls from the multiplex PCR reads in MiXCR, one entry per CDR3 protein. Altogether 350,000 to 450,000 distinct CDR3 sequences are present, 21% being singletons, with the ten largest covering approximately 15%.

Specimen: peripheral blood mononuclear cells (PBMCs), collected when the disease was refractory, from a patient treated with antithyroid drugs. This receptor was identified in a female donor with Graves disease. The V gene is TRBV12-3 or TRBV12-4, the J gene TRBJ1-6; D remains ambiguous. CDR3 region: CASSFGPDSPLHF. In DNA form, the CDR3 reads TGTGCCAGCAGTTTCGGTCCAGATTCACCCCTCCACTTT.